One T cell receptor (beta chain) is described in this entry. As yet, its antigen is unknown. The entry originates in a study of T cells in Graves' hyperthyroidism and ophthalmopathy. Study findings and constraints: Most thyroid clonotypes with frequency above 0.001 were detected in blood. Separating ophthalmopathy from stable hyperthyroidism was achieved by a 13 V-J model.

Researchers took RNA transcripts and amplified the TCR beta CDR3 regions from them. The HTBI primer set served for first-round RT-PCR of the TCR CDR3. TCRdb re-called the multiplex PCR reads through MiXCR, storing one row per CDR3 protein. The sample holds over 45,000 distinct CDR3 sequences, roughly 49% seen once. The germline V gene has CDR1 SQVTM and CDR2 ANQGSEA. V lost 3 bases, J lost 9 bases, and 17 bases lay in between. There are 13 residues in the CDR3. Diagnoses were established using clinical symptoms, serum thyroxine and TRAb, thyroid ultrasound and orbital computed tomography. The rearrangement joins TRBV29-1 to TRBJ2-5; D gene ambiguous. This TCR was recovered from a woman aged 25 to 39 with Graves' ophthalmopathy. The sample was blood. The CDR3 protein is CSVDSPTSKAQYF. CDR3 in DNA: TGCAGCGTTGACTCCCCCACGTCCAAGGCCCAGTACTTC.